Each of the 2 T cell receptor beta chains below was sequenced from the same sample in a study of shared clonotypes between healthy human individuals. Sequencing was performed with immunoSEQ multiplex PCR; in TCRdb, only in-frame clones are kept and a portion is missing. This table holds around 1.5 million clones, approximately 98% found once. What was sequenced was naive CD4+ T cells sorted from blood. Subset of the sample: CD45RA+ positively selected. The receptors were sampled from a man aged 25 to 40 in good health.

V gene TRBV6-5 combines with J gene TRBJ2-3; the D is unclear. Per the germline V gene, CDR1 is MNHEY and CDR2 is SVGAGI. This CDR3 is built from 11 residues. V was clipped by 8 bases and J by 5 bases, with 8 bases between them. The CDR3: CASGNGDTQYF. For the CDR3, the DNA is TGTGCCAGCGGGAATGGAGATACGCAGTATTTT.

This clone has just one count. V and J are TRBV6-5 and TRBJ2-5; 7 bases map to TRBD1. The CDR3 runs 13 residues. Looked up from germline, CDR1 is MNHEY and CDR2 is SVGAGI. After removal of 5 bases from V and 5 bases from J, the junction contained 5 bases not matched to a gene. The CDR3 sequence: CASSEGAWETQYF. In DNA form, the CDR3 reads TGTGCCAGCAGTGAGGGGGCCTGGGAGACCCAGTACTTC.